The 32 T cell receptor beta chains below come from one sample, sequenced in a study of blood T cell repertoires in COVID-19. This table comes from immunoSEQ multiplex PCR, and its TCRdb copy is limited to in-frame clones, with some not included. The sample holds approximately 210,000 clones, 70% to 90% seen once. The sequencing input was PBMCs or T cells enriched from blood (not recorded which). All receptors come from a man under 40 with acute COVID-19.

The chain has TRBV7-9 and TRBJ1-2; 9 nucleotides line up with TRBD1. Looked up from germline, CDR1 is SEHNR and CDR2 is FQNEAQ (reference sequence). The CDR3 contains 13 residues. J gave up 8 bases and V 5 bases, and 6 bases lay outside the gene matches. CDR3 protein: CASSLPGQGGYTF. The DNA of the CDR3 is TGTGCCAGCAGCCTCCCGGGACAGGGCGGCTACACCTTC.

A few counts support this clone. The chain uses TRBV18 and TRBJ2-7; the D gene is possibly TRBD2 (7 bases). The CDR3 sequence is 13 residues long. Germline V gene sequence: CDR1 KGHSH, CDR2 LQKENI. Trimming cost V 5 bases and J 3 bases, with 11 bases left between them. The CDR3 sequence: CASSKGGGYEQYF. In nucleotides, the CDR3 is TGTGCCAGCTCAAAAGGGGGGGGCTACGAGCAGTACTTC. Supplemented by reference TRBV18 and TRBJ2-7, the full variable domain reads NAGVMQNPRHLVRRRGQEARLRCSPMKGHSHVYWYRQLPEEGLKFMVYLQKENIIDESGMPKERFSAEFPKEGPSILRIQQVVRGDSAAYFCASSKGGGYEQYFGPGTRLTVT.

The chain combines TRBV19 with TRBJ2-3; 9 bases align to TRBD2. The CDR3 loop spans 14 amino acids. From germline, CDR1 is LNHDA and CDR2 SQIVND (reference sequence). The trim removed 5 bases at V and 5 bases at J, leaving 5 bases unmatched. The CDR3 region is CASSEAGGVDTQYF. Written as DNA, the CDR3 is TGTGCCAGTAGTGAAGCGGGGGGAGTAGATACGCAGTATTTT.

The CDR3 sequence: CAISRGTGESSPLHF. The CDR3 DNA sequence: TGTGCCATCAGTAGAGGGACAGGGGAAAGCTCACCCCTCCACTTT. The chain is built from TRBV10-3 and TRBJ1-6; 10 bases align to TRBD1. Germline trimming cut 5 bases from V and 10 bases from J; bases unmatched to any gene: 8. The CDR3 covers 15 residues. Germline lookup yields CDR1 ENHRY and CDR2 SYGVKD.

The V gene is TRBV6-5, the J gene TRBJ2-3; 8 nucleotides agree with TRBD1. Trimming cost V 4 bases and J 4 bases; bases outside gene matches: 10. CDR1 is MNHEY and CDR2 is SVGAGI in the germline V gene. CDR3 length: 16 residues. CDR3 nucleotides: TGTGCCAGCAGTTTTTTAGGACAGGGTGAAGCAGATACGCAGTATTTT. Protein sequence: CASSFLGQGEADTQYF.

This clone was seen just once. V gene TRBV19 combines with J gene TRBJ2-5; 11 bases are shared with TRBD2. With 3 bases clipped from V and 1 base from J, the junction kept 10 bases outside the gene matches. Germline-derived CDR1 and CDR2 are LNHDA and SQIVND (reference sequence). This CDR3 region has 18 residues. The CDR3 loop is CASSIVIAGGSFQETQYF. In DNA, the CDR3 is TGTGCCAGTAGTATCGTGATAGCGGGGGGGTCCTTCCAAGAGACCCAGTACTTC.

CDR3 coding DNA: TGCGCCAGCAGCCAACCAGACCCCAGGCGCGAGGGCTACACCTTC. This sequence encodes CASSQPDPRREGYTF. This chain uses TRBV4-1 with TRBJ1-2; unclear D gene. Germline CDR1 is MGHRA and CDR2 is YSYEKL. The V end was cut by 2 bases, the J end by 8 bases, with 18 bases between. The CDR3 is made up of 15 amino acids.

The V and J genes are TRBV18 and TRBJ1-5, with D perhaps matching TRBD1 (5 bases). Germline lookup yields CDR1 KGHSH and CDR2 LQKENI. The CDR3 length is 16 residues. Trimming stripped 2 bases from V and 3 bases from J, with 14 bases between. Here the CDR3 reads CASSPTGGGTNQPQHF. In DNA form, the CDR3 reads TGTGCCAGCTCACCAACCGGGGGGGGGACCAATCAGCCCCAGCATTTT. Supplemented by reference TRBV18 and TRBJ1-5, the full variable domain reads NAGVMQNPRHLVRRRGQEARLRCSPMKGHSHVYWYRQLPEEGLKFMVYLQKENIIDESGMPKERFSAEFPKEGPSILRIQQVVRGDSAAYFCASSPTGGGTNQPQHFGDGTRLSIL.

The CDR3 bases are TGTGCCAGCAGCTTATTCCCATACTATGGCTACACCTTC. Translating gives CASSLFPYYGYTF. The chain employs TRBV11-1 and TRBJ1-2, with D uncertain. This CDR3 comprises 13 residues. Germline CDR1 SGHAT, CDR2 FQDESV (reference sequence). Trimming removed 2 bases from V and 3 bases from J, with 7 bases in between.

The chain is built from TRBV9 and TRBJ1-2; a weak D match, TRBD1 (5 bases). V gave up 4 bases and J gave up 0 bases, with 7 bases separating them. Germline V gene data show CDR1 as SGDLS and CDR2 as YYNGEE. The CDR3 runs to 13 residues. CDR3 sequence (DNA): TGTGCCAGCAGCTTGACAGCTAACTATGGCTACACCTTC. Amino acid sequence: CASSLTANYGYTF.

The CDR3 DNA reads TGTGCCAGCAGCTTACAGGTGAACACCGGGGAGCTGTTTTTT. It yields the protein CASSLQVNTGELFF. The chain is built from TRBV6-5 and TRBJ2-2; D might be TRBD1 (5 bases). The V and J ends lost 6 bases and 1 base respectively, with 9 bases between them. CDR1 and CDR2 from the germline V gene are MNHEY and SVGAGI. There are 14 residues in the CDR3.

V gene TRBV29-1 combines with J gene TRBJ2-5, with 15 positions matching TRBD2. Trimming at V came to 5 bases and at J to 4 bases, leaving 8 bases not matched to a gene. The CDR3 contains 16 residues. Germline CDR1 SQVTM, CDR2 ANQGSEA. The CDR3 nucleotides are TGCAGCGTTATAGGACTAGCGGGGGGGCCGGGAGAGACCCAGTACTTC. As protein: CSVIGLAGGPGETQYF.

The rearrangement joins TRBV5-6 to TRBJ1-2; D is unclear. Germline values: CDR1 SGHDT, CDR2 YYEEEE. Trimming left V 5 bases short and J 0 bases short, with 14 bases between. CDR3 length: 15 residues. CDR3 sequence reads: CASRREVLSNYGYTF. In DNA, the CDR3 is TGTGCCAGCAGGAGAGAAGTTCTCTCTAACTATGGCTACACCTTC.

This clone was observed a single time. The chain has TRBV9 and TRBJ1-1; weak D call: TRBD1 (6 bases). Germline CDR1 SGDLS, CDR2 YYNGEE. This CDR3 is built from 13 residues. The V end was cut by 0 bases, the J end by 8 bases, with 11 bases between. The CDR3: CASSVEGVTEAFF. CDR3 in DNA: TGTGCCAGCAGCGTAGAGGGGGTGACGGAAGCTTTCTTT.

CDR3 sequence: CASSPWAGGAGELFF. The CDR3 DNA sequence: TGTGCCAGCAGCCCGTGGGCGGGGGGTGCCGGGGAGCTGTTTTTT. This chain uses TRBV27 with TRBJ2-2; 8 nucleotides align to TRBD2. CDR3 length: 15 amino acids. CDR1 is MNHEY and CDR2 is SMNVEV in the germline V gene (reference sequence). V lost 6 bases, J lost 6 bases, and 9 bases stayed unmatched.

The chain couples TRBV3-1 (or the pseudogene TRBV3-2) to TRBJ2-7; the match to TRBD2 covers 7 bases. The J segment lost 3 bases and the V segment lost 1 base, leaving 0 bases of the junction unmatched. The CDR3 has 13 amino acids. Germline lookup yields CDR1 LGHDT and CDR2 YNNKEL (reference sequence). CDR3 amino acids: CASSQGTSYEQYF. The CDR3, as DNA: TGTGCCAGCAGCCAAGGGACTAGCTACGAGCAGTACTTC.

The chain employs TRBV9 and TRBJ1-2; the match to TRBD1 covers 9 bases. Germline CDR1 SGDLS, CDR2 YYNGEE. CDR3 length: 16 residues. With 3 bases clipped from V and 3 bases from J, the junction kept 9 bases outside the gene matches. CDR3 nucleotides: TGTGCCAGCAGCGCAGAACAGGGGGCGACCCACTATGGCTACACCTTC. It translates to CASSAEQGATHYGYTF.

The J gene is TRBJ1-1, the V gene TRBV19; D gene ambiguous. The germline V gene has CDR1 LNHDA and CDR2 SQIVND (reference sequence). This CDR3 region has 16 residues. V shed 1 base and J shed 0 bases, with 12 bases lying between them. The CDR3 spells CASSIARRGLNTEAFF. The CDR3 DNA reads as TGTGCCAGTAGTATAGCAAGACGGGGATTGAACACTGAAGCTTTCTTT.

V and J are TRBV4-1 and TRBJ2-3; D not resolved. Trimming removed 0 bases from V and 4 bases from J, with 20 bases in between. CDR1 and CDR2 (germline): MGHRA, YSYEKL. The CDR3 has 18 amino acids. The CDR3 DNA reads as TGCGCCAGCAGCCAAGATTTGGCCCTTGCCACCCGCCCAGATACGCAGTATTTT. Translating it yields CASSQDLALATRPDTQYF.

The chain combines TRBV19 with TRBJ1-5; 11 bases are a match to TRBD1. CDR3 length: 16 amino acids. V lost 6 bases and J lost 4; bases outside the gene matches: 8. Germline CDR1 reads LNHDA; CDR2 reads SQIVND (reference sequence). The CDR3 DNA sequence: TGTGCCAGTAGAAGGGACAGGGGGGCGTTTAATCAGCCCCAGCATTTT. Its translation is CASRRDRGAFNQPQHF.

The gene calls are TRBV9 and TRBJ1-2; D unresolved. From germline, CDR1 is SGDLS and CDR2 YYNGEE. The CDR3 consists of 13 residues. The V gene lost 3 bases and the J gene lost 8 bases, with 14 bases spanning the gap. The CDR3 here is CASSATTVGGYTF. DNA of the CDR3: TGTGCCAGCAGCGCTACGACGGTCGGGGGCTACACCTTC. Full variable domain (missing parts from reference TRBV9 and TRBJ1-2): DSGVTQTPKHLITATGQRVTLRCSPRSGDLSVYWYQQSLDQGLQFLIQYYNGEERAKGNILERFSAQQFPDLHSELNLSSLELGDSALYFCASSATTVGGYTFGSGTRLTVV.

This clone has only one observation. This sequence joins TRBV5-5 and TRBJ1-2; unclear D gene. The V gene's germline CDR1 is SGHKS and CDR2 YYEKEE (reference sequence). The V gene lost 1 base and the J gene lost 4 bases, with 8 bases spanning the gap. This CDR3 is built from 13 residues. The CDR3 nucleotides are TGTGCCAGCAGCTTGTACACCGTCTATGGCTACACCTTC. It encodes CASSLYTVYGYTF.

The chain couples TRBV3-1 (or the pseudogene TRBV3-2) to TRBJ2-7; 7 bases are a match to TRBD2. Germline loops: CDR1 LGHDT, CDR2 YNNKEL (reference sequence). The CDR3 runs to 15 residues. Trimming cost V 4 bases and J 1 base; bases outside gene matches: 7. CDR3 in DNA: TGTGCCAGCAGCCTCCCCGGGGGGAGGTCCTACGAGCAGTACTTC. Amino acid sequence: CASSLPGGRSYEQYF.

V gene TRBV6-5 combines with J gene TRBJ2-5, with 7 bases matching TRBD1. V was clipped by 10 bases and J by 9 bases; unmatched bases: 14. This CDR3 region has 13 residues. Per the germline V gene, CDR1 is MNHEY and CDR2 is SVGAGI. The CDR3 nucleotides are TGTGCCATAAAGGCCGCAGGGGGATGGGCCCAGTACTTC. Translating gives CAIKAAGGWAQYF.

The chain recombines TRBV28 with TRBJ1-5; D possibly corresponds to TRBD1 (6 bases). Between the trimmed V and J ends, which lost 2 bases and 6 bases, there was a span of 8 bases. The length of the CDR3 is 13 residues. The germline gives CDR1 MDHEN, CDR2 SYDVKM. The CDR3 protein is CASSLRGGQPQHF. CDR3 DNA: TGTGCCAGCAGTTTAAGGGGGGGTCAGCCCCAGCATTTT.

This clone occurred once. This rearrangement joins TRBV6-5 to TRBJ2-1; 10 nucleotides line up with TRBD2. This CDR3 region has 15 residues. Germline V gene data show CDR1 as MNHEY and CDR2 as SVGAGI. The trim removed 5 bases at V and 7 bases at J, leaving 8 bases unmatched. The CDR3 protein is CASSSGGDPRNEQFF. Written as DNA, the CDR3 is TGTGCCAGCAGTAGCGGGGGGGACCCCCGGAATGAGCAGTTCTTC.

V and J are TRBV28 and TRBJ1-2, with unresolved D. Germline values: CDR1 MDHEN, CDR2 SYDVKM. Trimming took 6 bases from V and 0 from J, leaving 14 bases between them. The CDR3 covers 15 residues. DNA for the CDR3: TGTGCCAGCAGCGAGGGTTTAATTCCTAACTATGGCTACACCTTC. This sequence encodes CASSEGLIPNYGYTF.

The rearrangement uses TRBV30 and TRBJ1-1; maybe TRBD1 (5 bases). Per germline, CDR1 GTSNPN and CDR2 SVGIG (reference sequence). V was clipped by 2 bases and J by 0 bases, with 13 bases between them. This CDR3 has 15 amino acids. CDR3 sequence (DNA): TGTGCCTGGAGTTCGTGGGGGGGGGTGAACACTGAAGCTTTCTTT. Translation gives CAWSSWGGVNTEAFF.

This clone was observed once. The chain couples TRBV10-1 to TRBJ2-7; no clear D gene. The CDR3 consists of 15 residues. CDR1 is WNHNN, CDR2 SYGVQD, per germline (reference sequence). V was clipped by 3 bases and J by 2 bases, with 14 bases between them. CDR3: CASSEKRLLPYEQYF. The CDR3 DNA sequence: TGCGCCAGCAGTGAAAAGAGACTTCTTCCCTACGAGCAGTACTTC.

This chain joins TRBV4-1 and TRBJ1-1; D not certain. Trimming left V 1 base short and J 1 base short, with 10 bases between. The germline gives CDR1 MGHRA, CDR2 YSYEKL. The CDR3 covers 15 residues. The CDR3 reads CASSQGRQSNTEAFF. The CDR3 DNA reads as TGCGCCAGCAGCCAAGGCCGTCAGTCGAACACTGAAGCTTTCTTT.

The chain employs TRBV9 and TRBJ1-1, with D tentatively TRBD1 (6 bases). V was clipped by 4 bases and J by 6 bases, with 16 bases between them. Germline V gene sequence: CDR1 SGDLS, CDR2 YYNGEE. This CDR3 is 14 amino acids long. CDR3 loop: CASSPIRQDSEAFF. CDR3 DNA sequence: TGTGCCAGCAGCCCAATACGACAGGATTCTGAAGCTTTCTTT.

The V and J genes are TRBV27 and TRBJ2-1, with 10 bases fitting TRBD2. The V gene's germline CDR1 is MNHEY and CDR2 SMNVEV (reference sequence). The CDR3 has 18 residues. V was pared by 2 bases and J by 1 base, with 8 bases of the junction left unmatched. The CDR3 DNA reads as TGTGCCAGCAGTTTAGCCCTAGCGGGGGCCGCATCCTACAATGAGCAGTTCTTC. Amino acids: CASSLALAGAASYNEQFF.